The sequence of this T cell receptor (beta chain) was determined in a study of CD8+CD57+ T cells in acquired aplastic anemia. Across the whole study: 3 to 4 ug was the average amount of DNA from sorted CD4+ and CD8+ cells.

Broader study findings: Some 31 CD8+ CDR3 sequences were shared between patients and controls.

Only patients with CD8+CD57+ cell expansion on flow cytometry were chosen for sequencing. As to this clonotype: Its target is not known.

The CDR3 length is 11 residues. V lost 3 bases, J lost 3 bases, and 6 bases lay in between. The germline V gene encodes CDR1 SQVTM and CDR2 ANQGSEA. It was genomic DNA that served as the template for profiling TCR beta VDJ and CDR3. TCRdb re-analysed the reads in MiXCR, keeping a single row per CDR3 protein. The table lists 100,000 to 150,000 distinct CDR3 sequences, approximately 36% of them singletons. Input material: sorted CD4+, CD8+, or CD8+CD57+ T cells (not recorded which) from PBMCs. The chain carries TRBV29-1 and TRBJ2-7; D gene ambiguous. The sequence was obtained from a human donor with aplastic anemia. CDR3 protein: CSVDTLYEQYF. The CDR3 coding sequence is TGCAGCGTTGACACTCTCTACGAGCAGTACTTC.